One sample yielded the 23 T cell receptor beta chains listed below, sequenced in a study listed by TCRdb under 2016. The method was RT-PCR. The instrument given in TCRdb is Illumina MiSeq. TCRdb reworked the public reads: Q25 trimming with fastp, MiXCR clone assembly, productive beta chains retained. Rows with a matching CDR3 protein are joined into one entry that keeps the most common DNA and genes. Recorded for this sample are around 700,000 distinct CDR3 sequences; around 14% of them occurred a single time. The top ten clones comprise 3.6% of the sample. Material: memory CD4+ T cells from blood. The receptor set was obtained from a female donor in good health, serving as a healthy control.

The chain has TRBV12-3 or TRBV12-4 and TRBJ2-2, with D perhaps being TRBD1 or TRBD2 (5 bases each). The CDR3 is 15 residues long. The V and J ends lost 2 bases and 2 bases respectively, with 9 bases between them. Here the CDR3 DNA reads TGTGCCAGCAGTTTATTTGGGGGAAACACCGGGGAGCTGTTTTTT. This translates into CASSLFGGNTGELFF.

Turning to this clonotype: A much larger clone lies one base from this, so it may be a read error. This CDR3 reads CAISDTQGDPYEQYF. The CDR3 DNA reads as TGTGCCATCAGTGATACTCAGGGGGACCCCTACGAGCAGTACTTC. V gene TRBV10-3 combines with J gene TRBJ2-7; 7 bases match TRBD1. Looked up from germline, CDR1 is ENHRY and CDR2 is SYGVKD. This CDR3 contains 15 residues. The J segment lost 2 bases and the V segment lost 3 bases, leaving 7 bases of the junction unmatched.

This clonotype was seen only a few times. This sequence joins TRBV5-1 and TRBJ2-1; TRBD1 is a possible D gene (5 bases). Trimming removed 4 bases at V and 8 bases at J, with 10 bases between. CDR3 length: 12 residues. Per the germline V gene, CDR1 is SGHRS and CDR2 is YFSETQ. This CDR3 reads CASSMQGDEQFF. As DNA, the CDR3 is TGCGCCAGCAGCATGCAGGGTGATGAGCAGTTCTTC.

This clonotype was counted many times. The chain recombines TRBV20-1 with TRBJ2-7; D possibly matches TRBD1 or TRBD2 (6 bases each). The CDR3 contains 16 residues. With 1 base removed from V and 7 bases from J, the gap between germline ends came to 23 bases. Germline V gene data show CDR1 as DFQATT and CDR2 as SNEGSKA (reference sequence). The CDR3 DNA reads as TGCAGTGCTAGAGGGAGTCGGAGGGGGGACTGGGGTGAGCAGTACTTC. Residues: CSARGSRRGDWGEQYF.

This clonotype was detected only a few times. This chain links TRBV6-2 or TRBV6-3 with TRBJ2-2; possibly TRBD2 for D (5 bases). Germline V CDR1 and CDR2: MNHEY, SVGEGT. V was pared by 1 base and J by 7 bases, with 7 bases between. The CDR3 is 13 residues long. The CDR3 protein is CASSYYGGGELFF. The CDR3 DNA sequence: TGTGCCAGCAGTTACTACGGAGGCGGGGAGCTGTTTTTT.

This clonotype was detected many times. The chain is built from TRBV7-3 and TRBJ2-2; 10 nucleotides align to TRBD2. The CDR3 contains 15 residues. Germline values: CDR1 SGHTA, CDR2 FQGTGA. V was clipped by 5 bases and J by 5 bases; unmatched bases: 5. CDR3 sequence (DNA): TGTGCCAGCAGCCTAGCGGGGGACGGAACCGGGGAGCTGTTTTTT. It is translated as CASSLAGDGTGELFF.

This clonotype came up many times. The genes are TRBV7-6 and TRBJ2-7, with 8 bases fitting TRBD2. The CDR3 has 16 amino acids. V lost 7 bases, J lost 6 bases, and 17 bases stayed unmatched. Germline-derived CDR1 and CDR2 are SGHVS and FNYEAQ. The CDR3 nucleotides read TGTGCCAGCACCCTCCAACCGGGACTAGGAGATTCCGAGCAGTACTTC. Amino acids: CASTLQPGLGDSEQYF.

This clonotype was observed many times. V usage is TRBV27 and J usage is TRBJ2-1; D assignment may be TRBD1 or TRBD2 (5 bases each). V was trimmed by 6 bases and J by 9 bases, leaving 12 bases between them. The length of the CDR3 is 12 residues. The germline gives CDR1 MNHEY, CDR2 SMNVEV (reference sequence). CDR3 region: CASRQGRSEQFF. Here the CDR3 DNA reads TGTGCCAGCAGGCAGGGACGGAGTGAGCAGTTCTTC.

This clonotype has a count of ten or more. The rearrangement links TRBV6-5 to TRBJ2-7; perhaps TRBD2 as D (6 bases). The CDR3 contains 16 residues. V shed 0 bases and J shed 3 bases, with 15 bases lying between them. Germline V gene sequence: CDR1 MNHEY, CDR2 SVGAGI. The CDR3: CASSYSSTSPFYEQYF. CDR3 sequence (DNA): TGTGCCAGCAGTTACTCGAGTACTAGCCCCTTCTACGAGCAGTACTTC.

The rearrangement links TRBV4-2 to TRBJ1-4; no clear D gene. The germline V gene has CDR1 LGHNA and CDR2 YNFKEQ. The CDR3 extends over 18 amino acids. V dropped 0 bases and J dropped 8 bases, with 22 bases sitting between them. The chain's CDR3 is CASSQDDVGGMRGEKLFF. The CDR3 DNA is TGTGCCAGCAGCCAAGACGATGTAGGAGGGATGAGAGGCGAAAAACTGTTTTTT.

This clonotype was detected ten times or more. The chain carries TRBV9 and TRBJ2-1; TRBD2 matches at 10 bases. The CDR3 extends over 17 amino acids. With V trimmed by 0 bases and J by 3 bases, 6 bases remained unmatched. CDR1 and CDR2 (germline): SGDLS, YYNGEE. CDR3 sequence: CASSVATSSGGYNEQFF. In nucleotides, the CDR3 is TGTGCCAGCAGCGTAGCTACGTCTAGCGGGGGCTACAATGAGCAGTTCTTC.

This clonotype was seen a few times. The chain links TRBV18 to TRBJ2-5; a weak D match, TRBD1 (5 bases). Deletions cut 1 base from V and 2 bases from J, with 11 bases between. The CDR3 loop spans 15 amino acids. CDR1 is KGHSH and CDR2 is LQKENI in the germline V gene. The CDR3 sequence is CASSPLKRQQETQYF. In nucleotides, the CDR3 is TGTGCCAGCTCACCACTGAAGCGACAGCAAGAGACCCAGTACTTC.

This clonotype came up many times. This chain links TRBV3-1 with TRBJ2-7, with unresolved D. The CDR3 consists of 14 residues. V lost 1 base and J 1 base, leaving 8 bases between the germline ends. Germline CDR1 and CDR2: LGHDT and YNNKEL (reference sequence). CDR3 nucleotide sequence: TGTGCCAGCAGCCAAGTAGACAAGTCCTACGAGCAGTACTTC. As protein: CASSQVDKSYEQYF.

This clonotype was detected many times. The chain joins TRBV9 to TRBJ2-7; 9 positions agree with TRBD2. CDR1 and CDR2 (germline): SGDLS, YYNGEE. The CDR3 extends over 15 amino acids. Trimming removed 3 bases from V and 5 bases from J; junction bases left unmatched: 9. The CDR3: CASSALGAGGNEQYF. CDR3 DNA sequence: TGTGCCAGCAGCGCCCTAGGAGCGGGAGGTAACGAGCAGTACTTC.

This clonotype was seen at least ten times. The CDR3 reads CASSPGDLSYEQYF. The CDR3 nucleotides are TGTGCCAGCAGCCCAGGGGATTTAAGCTACGAGCAGTACTTC. The V gene is TRBV7-2, the J gene TRBJ2-7; tentative D call: TRBD1 (6 bases). The germline V gene has CDR1 SGHTA and CDR2 FQGNSA. The CDR3 has 14 residues. The V gene lost 5 bases and the J gene lost 3 bases, with 14 bases spanning the gap.

The rearrangement links TRBV28 to TRBJ1-2; unclear D gene. V lost 5 bases and J 5 bases, leaving 9 bases between the germline ends. The CDR3 totals 12 residues. Per the germline V gene, CDR1 is MDHEN and CDR2 is SYDVKM. CDR3 protein: CASSPQQYGYTF. Here the CDR3 DNA reads TGTGCCAGCAGTCCCCAGCAATATGGCTACACCTTC.

The rearrangement joins TRBV11-2 to TRBJ2-1; D remains unclear. The V gene lost 0 bases and the J gene lost 8 bases, with 8 bases spanning the gap. Germline CDR1 is SGHAT and CDR2 is FQNNGV. The CDR3 loop spans 13 amino acids. The CDR3 sequence: CASSLDRVHEQFF. For the CDR3, the DNA is TGTGCCAGCAGCTTAGATAGGGTACATGAGCAGTTCTTC.

This rearrangement joins TRBV10-2 to TRBJ1-5; 7 bases agree with TRBD1. The CDR3 covers 14 residues. Germline trimming cut 6 bases from V and 8 bases from J; bases unmatched to any gene: 10. CDR1 and CDR2 (germline): WSHSY, SAAADI. In DNA, the CDR3 is TGCGCCAGCAGGGCTACAGGGGCCAGCGAGCCCCAGCATTTT. It codes for CASRATGASEPQHF.

The CDR3 protein is CASSVAPRGHSGELFF. The CDR3 coding sequence is TGTGCCAGCAGCGTAGCACCCAGGGGGCACTCTGGGGAGCTGTTTTTT. The chain employs TRBV9 and TRBJ2-2; TRBD1 agrees at 8 bases. The CDR3 covers 16 residues. Per the germline V gene, CDR1 is SGDLS and CDR2 is YYNGEE. The V gene end was trimmed by 0 bases and the J gene end by 8 bases; junction bases not matched to a gene: 9.

The sample holds a few counts of this clonotype. The rearrangement links TRBV20-1 to TRBJ2-7; D not resolved. This CDR3 spans 11 amino acids. V gave up 0 bases and J gave up 6 bases, with 6 bases separating them. The germline V gene encodes CDR1 DFQATT and CDR2 SNEGSKA (reference sequence). CDR3 sequence reads: CSAREVLEQYF. DNA for the CDR3: TGCAGTGCTAGAGAGGTCCTCGAGCAGTACTTC.

This clonotype was detected ten times or more. The V gene is TRBV6-5, the J gene TRBJ2-1; 16 positions agree with TRBD2. CDR1 and CDR2 from the germline V gene are MNHEY and SVGAGI. J was trimmed by 5 bases and V by 5 bases; bases with no gene match: 6. The CDR3 loop spans 17 amino acids. For the CDR3, the DNA is TGTGCCAGCAGTCTAGGGACTAGCGGGGGGGTCAACAATGAGCAGTTCTTC. This codes for CASSLGTSGGVNNEQFF.

The J gene is TRBJ1-4, the V gene TRBV15, with D uncertain. This CDR3 comprises 16 residues. The germline V gene has CDR1 LNHNV and CDR2 YYDKDF (reference sequence). V dropped 5 bases and J dropped 4 bases, with 17 bases sitting between them. Written as DNA, the CDR3 is TGTGCCACCAGCCGCTATTCAGGCAGACTTAATGAAAAACTGTTTTTT. Its protein is CATSRYSGRLNEKLFF. The full variable domain, rest sourced from reference TRBV15 and TRBJ1-4, is DAMVIQNPRYQVTQFGKPVTLSCSQTLNHNVMYWYQQKSSQAPKLLFHYYDKDFNNEADTPDNFQSRRPNTSFCFLDIRSPGLGDTAMYLCATSRYSGRLNEKLFFGSGTQLSVL.

This clonotype turned up a few times. The chain joins TRBV12-3 or TRBV12-4 to TRBJ1-1; D gene ambiguous. The CDR3 contains 16 residues. Trimming took 1 base from V and 4 from J, leaving 16 bases between them. CDR3 region: CASSLGLERVGTEAFF. The CDR3 DNA reads as TGTGCCAGCAGTTTAGGGTTGGAAAGGGTCGGCACTGAAGCTTTCTTT.